The present entry profiles one T cell receptor beta chain with its context. Its antigen is unknown. The read gets to within 3 residues of the CDR3 end, and the germline J gene fills in the rest. Dot-blot hybridization genotyped cervical HPV amplified with MY09/MY11 PCR. V was shortened by 3 bases and J by 0 bases, with 9 bases between the two germline ends. CDR1 is KGHSH and CDR2 is LQKENI in the germline V gene. CDR3 size: 15 residues. This record comes from a study of T cells in women clearing cervical HPV infection. Study-level background: HLA type stays a possible confounder, typing being limited.

Study-wide points: Effector/memory and HPV-specific T cells were not isolated, and association timing is unknown.

Genomic DNA, averaging around 1,200 ng per sample, yielded TCR beta CDR3 via immunoSEQ. The repertoire was sequenced with immunoSEQ multiplex PCR; TCRdb's copy has only in-frame clones and lacks some. In all, the sample yields roughly 30,000 clones. This clonotype was obtained from a woman between 18 and 75 years old with a cervical HPV16 infection that either progressed to CIN3+ or cleared (not recorded which). Sequencing was done on a sample of blood buffy coat. This chain uses TRBV18 with TRBJ1-3, with D maybe TRBD1 (5 bases). The part of the CDR3 DNA that was read is TGTGCCAGCTCACCGCGGGACTCCTCTGGAAACACC. Translated, it gives CASSPRDSSGNT. The CDR3 reads in full as CASSPRDSSGNTIYF.